This TCR beta chain appears in the sequencing data of a study of blood T cells in healthy people across ages. Together with a sample-barcoded 5' primer, a J-beta primer mix was included in a second PCR lasting about 7 to 12 cycles. Every cDNA was tagged by a template-switch adaptor with 12 random nucleotides. MiXCR was run by TCRdb on the 5' RACE reads, yielding one entry per CDR3 protein. The top ten clones hold over 5.5% of a sample with about 1.4 million distinct CDR3 sequences, approximately 59% of them seen once. Regarding this clonotype: The antigen remains unidentified.

Whole-study findings and limits: Fewer expanded clones and more diversity marked long-lived versus aged donors.

The CDR3 is made up of 14 amino acids. Deletions cut 6 bases from V and 6 bases from J, with 15 bases between. The germline V gene encodes CDR1 MNHEY and CDR2 SMNVEV (reference sequence). The extraction recovered at least 5.5 micrograms of total RNA per sample. The sample consisted of blood. The V gene is TRBV27, the J gene TRBJ1-5; tentative D call: TRBD1 (6 bases). This TCR came from a man between 18 and 29 years old in good health. The CDR3 sequence: CASSTGRRVQPQHF. CDR3 sequence (DNA): TGTGCCAGCAGCACAGGGAGGCGAGTTCAGCCCCAGCATTTT.